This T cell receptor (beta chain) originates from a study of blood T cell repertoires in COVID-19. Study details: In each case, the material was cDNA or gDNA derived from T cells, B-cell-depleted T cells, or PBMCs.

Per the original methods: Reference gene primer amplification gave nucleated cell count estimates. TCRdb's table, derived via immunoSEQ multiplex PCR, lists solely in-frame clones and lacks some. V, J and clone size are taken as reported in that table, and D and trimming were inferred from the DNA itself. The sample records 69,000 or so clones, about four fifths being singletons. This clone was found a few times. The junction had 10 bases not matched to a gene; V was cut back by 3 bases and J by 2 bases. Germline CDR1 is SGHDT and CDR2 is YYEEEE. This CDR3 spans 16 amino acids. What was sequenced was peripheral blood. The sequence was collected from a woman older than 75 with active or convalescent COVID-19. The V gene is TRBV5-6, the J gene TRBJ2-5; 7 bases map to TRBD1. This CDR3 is CASSSIQTGSQETQYF. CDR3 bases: TGTGCCAGCAGCTCCATCCAGACAGGGTCACAAGAGACCCAGTACTTC.